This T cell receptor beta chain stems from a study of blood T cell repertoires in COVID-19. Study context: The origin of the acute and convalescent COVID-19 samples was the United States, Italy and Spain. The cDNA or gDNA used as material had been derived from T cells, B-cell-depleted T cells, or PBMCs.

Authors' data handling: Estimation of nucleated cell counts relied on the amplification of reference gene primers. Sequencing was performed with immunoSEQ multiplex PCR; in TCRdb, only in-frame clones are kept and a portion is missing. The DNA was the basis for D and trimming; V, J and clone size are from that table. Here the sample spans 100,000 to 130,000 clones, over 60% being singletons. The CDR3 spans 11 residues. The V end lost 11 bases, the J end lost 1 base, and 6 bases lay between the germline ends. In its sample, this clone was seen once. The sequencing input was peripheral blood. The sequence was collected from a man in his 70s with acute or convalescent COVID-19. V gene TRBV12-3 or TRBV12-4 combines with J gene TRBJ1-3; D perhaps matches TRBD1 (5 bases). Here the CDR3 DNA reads TGTGCCGGGGGGTCTGGAAACACCATATATTTT. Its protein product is CAGGSGNTIYF.